This T cell receptor beta chain was observed in a study of blood T cells in healthy people across ages. This clonotype was counted a few times. With a J-beta primer mix and a sample-barcoded 5' primer, a second PCR ran roughly 7 to 11 cycles. TCRdb re-called the 5' RACE reads with MiXCR, one entry per CDR3 protein. This table holds around 1,500,000 distinct CDR3 sequences, 25% to 30% found once. The V gene lost 1 base and the J gene lost 5 bases, with 17 bases spanning the gap. In germline, CDR1 is SGHAT, CDR2 FQNNGV. The CDR3 runs 16 residues. This clonotype originated in a woman between 25 and 40 years old in good health. The chain carries TRBV11-2 and TRBJ1-2; D gene uncertain. Specimen: blood. CDR3 sequence (DNA): TGTGCCAGCAGCTTAGCCCCCCGGGCGACGGATTATGGCTACACCTTC. The encoded protein is CASSLAPRATDYGYTF.